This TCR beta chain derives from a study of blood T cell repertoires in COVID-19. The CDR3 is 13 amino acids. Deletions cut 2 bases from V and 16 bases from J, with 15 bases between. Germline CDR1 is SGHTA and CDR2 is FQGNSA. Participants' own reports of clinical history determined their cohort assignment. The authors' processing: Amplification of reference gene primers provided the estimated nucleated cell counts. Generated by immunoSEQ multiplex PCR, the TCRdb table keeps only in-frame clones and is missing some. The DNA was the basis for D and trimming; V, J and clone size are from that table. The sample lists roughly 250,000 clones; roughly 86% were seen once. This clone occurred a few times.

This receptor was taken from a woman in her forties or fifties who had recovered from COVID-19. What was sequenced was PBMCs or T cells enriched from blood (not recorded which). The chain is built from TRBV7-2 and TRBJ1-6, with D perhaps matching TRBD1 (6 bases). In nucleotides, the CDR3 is TGTGCCAGCAGCTTACAGACAGGATTGTTACTCCACTTT. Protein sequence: CASSLQTGLLLHF. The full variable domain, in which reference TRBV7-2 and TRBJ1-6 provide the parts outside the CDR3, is GAGVSQSPSNKVTEKGKDVELRCDPISGHTALYWYRQSLGQGLEFLIYFQGNSAPDKSGLPSDRFSAERTGGSVSTLTIQRTQQEDSAVYLCASSLQTGLLLHFGNGTRLTVT.